The subject of this entry is one TCR beta chain. Its cognate antigen has yet to be identified. No base quality values were provided; no much bigger clone lies one nucleotide off. The library was produced with the immunoSEQ multiplex PCR assay. For the multiplex PCR, a mixture combining 60 forward primers for TCR Vbeta segments and 13 reverse primers for TCR Jbeta segments was used. Amplification of the CDR3 region of rearranged TCR beta genes was performed with a multiplex PCR assay on genomic DNA. The Illumina HiSeq System was used to sequence the amplified TCR beta libraries as 87-base-pair reads. As for how the authors treated the data: In a later analysis, tens of millions of unique TCR beta chains were counted across the 650 to 700 repertoires, and around 11 million of these chains were shared by at least two donors. Raw reads were error-corrected and collapsed into unique sequences by a nearest-neighbor algorithm in which closely related sequences were merged to remove PCR and sequencing errors. CDR3 sequences were aligned to IMGT reference sequences to assign V, D and J gene segments. Each retained sequence needed at least a six-nucleotide match to both a V gene segment and a J gene segment. A rearrangement was called productive if the CDR3 had no stop codons and remained in frame with V and J, and every other rearrangement was called non-productive. Following IMGT convention, CDR3 was defined as the stretch from the second conserved V-encoded cysteine to the conserved J-encoded phenylalanine. The earlier analysis of some 550 of the donors excluded any sequence lacking an unambiguous match to a single V gene segment. An earlier analysis of several hundred of the donors called V segments functional above 56.7% productive rearrangements and segregating when the between-donor standard deviation exceeded 5%. A statistical classification framework was built for diagnosing cytomegalovirus status from the catalog of TCR beta chain sequences. In a later analysis, V and J genes were assigned by comparing TCR nucleotide sequences against IMGT/GENE-DB human TR gene sequences. A later analysis assigned CDR3 sequences and most-parsimonious VDJ recombination scenarios with the TCRdist pipeline. A later analysis defined each TCR beta chain by its CDR3 amino acid sequence plus V-gene family, and excluded reads lacking a unique V-gene family. As a way to deal with suspected cross-contamination and a sequencing artifact, a later analysis dropped roughly 600 nucleotide sequences that were highly shared and had low generation probability. A later analysis calculated a clonal expansion index for each public chain from normalized within-repertoire ranks of inferred template counts. Generation probabilities in a later analysis came from a VDJ recombination model fitted to out-of-frame rearrangements, and those results were checked against IGoR. In a later analysis, hypergeometric tests were used to score TCR-TCR, TCR-HLA and TCR-CMV co-occurrence, with a repertoire-size bias correction applied to TCR pairs. In a later analysis, false discovery rates were estimated by permuting HLA or CMV assignments 20 times. A later analysis grouped co-occurring TCRs with DBSCAN, adding TCRdist sequence similarity when clustering within HLA-allele-positive subsets. Repertoires with fewer than 30,000 or more than 120,000 public chains, plus five repertoires with anomalous nucleotide sharing, were excluded from co-occurrence clustering. What TCRdb holds here is the immuneACCESS table cut down to in-frame rearrangements. Part of the clones is not present; checked against another copy, under half of the missing clones reflect an unresolved V gene, and the others are unexplained. V and J calls and clone size are those listed in that table; D and trimming were worked out from the DNA. The sample table holds about 99,000 clones, of which roughly 77% were seen once. The ten largest clonotypes hold about 9.3% of the sample.

The cohort was made up of under 800 healthy bone marrow donors. Cohort members were all nominally healthy when sampled, although unrecorded immune exposures were likely present. The donor was CMV seropositive and belonged to the group of 250 to 300 seropositive cohort members. Each donor provided a peripheral blood sample, and peripheral blood mononuclear cells were used for TCR beta sequencing. Genomic DNA was extracted from the blood cell samples with the Qiagen DNeasy Blood Extraction Kit. This sample stems from a study of cytomegalovirus exposure and HLA in healthy donors (dated by TCRdb to 2016 to 2017). About the investigation overall: According to an earlier analysis of 587 of the donors, about 180 million T cells yielded 117 million unique TCR beta sequences and more than 250 Gb of sequence data. The study aimed to test whether cataloging public T cell receptors could reveal signatures of past pathogen exposure. Across around 400 genotyped donors of the cohort, an average of about 240,000 unique TCR beta nucleotide sequences per donor were sequenced, and roughly a sixth of those sequences were non-productive. High-throughput TCR immunosequencing, statistical association of individual TCRs with disease status, and machine learning were combined to predict cytomegalovirus infection status. Both class I and class II loci were covered by HLA typing, at four-digit resolution. Alongside the repertoire data, information on donor age, sex, ethnicity and CMV serostatus was compiled. Rather than using new phenotypic data, the later analysis identified candidate immune exposures from TCR beta sequences and from how often those sequences occurred across donors. A separate validation cohort of roughly 120 different subjects was used in addition to the roughly 720-subject first cohort. Roughly five DR-DQ haplotypes were treated as single units for association and clustering because of strong linkage in the cohort. To decide whether each TCR beta V gene segment behaved as functional or pseudogenic, an earlier analysis of approximately 620 of the donors relied on high-throughput TCR beta sequencing. Genome-wide SNP genotypes for about three fifths of the roughly 670 donors were used in a later genetic analysis, which treated that subset as a discovery cohort. Every discovery cohort repertoire had been produced on one sequencing platform. Approximately 310 gigabases of sequencing data and around 80 million unique TCR sequences made up an early release that covered over 550 HLA-typed donors. Of the 300 to 500 genotyped donors, approximately 80% were placed in the genetic ancestry cluster associated with self-reported Caucasian donors. Using immunosequencing, the study profiled T cell repertoires from 500 to 800 subjects and related those repertoires to cytomegalovirus serostatus. In a later analysis, previously published TCR beta repertoires from 600 to 850 donors were re-analyzed and high-resolution HLA genotyping was added so that TCR occurrence patterns could be studied. The number of typed donors differed by locus: about 620-640 for A, B, C, DRB1 and DQB1; 500 to 550 for DQA1; about 600 for DPA1; and some 450 for DPB1.

General conclusions and limits of the study: The cohort was sequenced for TCR beta chains only, and without alpha or paired-chain data the features that could be detected were limited. In a later genetic analysis, fewer N-insertions in productive TCRs were reported among donors in an Asian-associated ancestry cluster than the approximately 670-donor mean. Because some donors lacked HLA typing at each locus, the association tests relied only on the typed subset. A later genetic analysis associated a missense DCLRE1C variant with V-gene and J-gene trimming of TCR beta chains, and an independent cohort replicated the association. Roughly uniform sequencing depth across donors was assumed in presence/absence analyses, although this assumption may not hold. Broadly in line with IMGT annotations, most TCR beta V segments showed up in productive rearrangements about 87% or about 30% of the time in an earlier analysis of about 500 of the donors. In a later analysis, HLA-associated TCR beta chains showed more clonal expansion and lower generation probabilities than non-associated chains that were equally common. Most TCR sequences were seen in very few donors, while some public TCRs were found in many individuals. In a later analysis, the rate of TCR association differed among HLA loci, with DRB1 alleles having the most associated TCRs and HLA-C alleles having the fewest. CMV serostatus was the only immune exposure information available for the cohort. A total of around 150 TCR beta chains were listed by the study as associated with cytomegalovirus. A further reported finding was that TCR beta sequences accurately predicted the HLA-A and HLA-B alleles for most subjects in the first cohort. A few of the identified cytomegalovirus-associated TCR beta chains were confirmed in vitro to be specific for cytomegalovirus antigens. Strong co-occurrence of HLA alleles, especially DR and DQ, made assigning TCR associations to individual alleles difficult. A later analysis found that most CMV-associated TCR beta chains appeared HLA-restricted, with HLA associations seemingly driven largely by CMV exposure. A group of highly shared sequence variants was considered likely to be a technical artifact of the sequencing pipeline. In both the original and validation cohorts, the classifier was reported to diagnose cytomegalovirus status with high specificity and sensitivity. In a later analysis, several top co-occurrence clusters were reported to appear linked to parvovirus B19, influenza, CMV and Epstein-Barr virus. The authors suggested that the approach could potentially be extended to other disease states and immunological phenotypes. Specific HLA alleles were associated with about 17,000 TCR beta sequences at a false discovery rate of 0.05 in a later analysis. Linkage disequilibrium might explain the correlated functional status among segregating V segments, but an unknown experimental factor could not be ruled out. The earlier analysis of about 600 of the donors excluded 15 to 20 rarely observed V segments, including chromosome 9 orphons, because counts were too low.

The sequencing sample was made of PBMCs. The sequence was obtained from a woman aged 18-35 years in good health and CMV-seropositive.

The nucleotide sequence reads as follows: TGCAGCGTTAGTGGACAGAACTTCATCTACGAGCAGTACTTC. It is translated as CSVSGQNFIYEQYF. This sequence uses TRBV29-1 and TRBJ2-7; TRBD1 might be the D gene, on 6 matching bases. The CDR3 contains 14 residues, cysteine and phenylalanine counted. The sequence is cut down to CDR3 DNA, 42 bases in frame from base 1. CDR1 and CDR2 are drawn from the germline V gene: SQVTM, ANQGSEA. The V and J ends are trimmed by 5 bases and 3 bases, leaving 17 bases between them.